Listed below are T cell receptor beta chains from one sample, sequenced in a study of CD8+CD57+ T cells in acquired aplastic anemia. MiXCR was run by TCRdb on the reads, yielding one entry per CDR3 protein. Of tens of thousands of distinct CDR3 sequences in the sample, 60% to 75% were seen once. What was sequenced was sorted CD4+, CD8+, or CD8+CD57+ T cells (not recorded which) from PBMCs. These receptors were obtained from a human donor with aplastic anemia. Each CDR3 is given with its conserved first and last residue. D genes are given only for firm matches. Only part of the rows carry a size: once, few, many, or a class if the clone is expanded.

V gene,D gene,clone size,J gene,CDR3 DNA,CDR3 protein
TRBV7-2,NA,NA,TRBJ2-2,TGTGCCAGCAGCTTTCAAGGGATAGGCGGGGAGCTGTTTTTT,CASSFQGIGGELFF
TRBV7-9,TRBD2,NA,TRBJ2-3,TGTGCCAGCTGGGCTAGCGGGAGGCGAGATACGCAGTATTTT,CASWASGRRDTQYF
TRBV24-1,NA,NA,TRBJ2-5,TGTGCCACCAGTGATGGCAGCCAAGAGACCCAGTACTTC,CATSDGSQETQYF
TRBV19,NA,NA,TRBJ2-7,TGTGCCAGTAGTATAGATATTGGACCGAGCTACGAGCAGTACTTC,CASSIDIGPSYEQYF
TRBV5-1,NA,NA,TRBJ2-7,TGCGCCAGCAGCTTGAGTCAGGCGCTCTACGAGCAGTACTTC,CASSLSQALYEQYF
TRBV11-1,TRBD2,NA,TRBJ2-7,TGTGCCAGCAGCTTAGCGCTCTGGGAGGGATCCTACGAGCAGTACTTC,CASSLALWEGSYEQYF
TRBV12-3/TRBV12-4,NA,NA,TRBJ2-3,TGTGCCAGCAGTTTATCCGGAACAGATACGCAGTATTTT,CASSLSGTDTQYF
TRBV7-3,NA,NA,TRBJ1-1,TGTGCCAGCAGCTACAGCGGACAGCCGAACACTGAAGCTTTCTTT,CASSYSGQPNTEAFF
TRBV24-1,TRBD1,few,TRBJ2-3,TGTGCCACCGGACAGGGGGCACAGATACGGCAGTATTTT,CATGQGAQIRQYF
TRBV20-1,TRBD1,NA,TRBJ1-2,TGCAGTGCTAGATGGGACAGTAATTATGGCTACACCTTC,CSARWDSNYGYTF
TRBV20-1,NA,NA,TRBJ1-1,TGCAGTGCTAGGTTCGTAGAGGAAACTGAAGCTTTCTTT,CSARFVEETEAFF
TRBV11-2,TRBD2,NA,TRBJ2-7,TGTGCCAGCAGCTTAGAACCTAGCGGACACGAGCAGTACTTC,CASSLEPSGHEQYF
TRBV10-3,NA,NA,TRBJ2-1,TGTGCCATCAGTGAGGCGGCGAGAAAGTTCTTC,CAISEAARKFF
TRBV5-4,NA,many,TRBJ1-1,TGTGCCAGCAGCTTAAGCCCCAGGGAGGTCACTGAAGCTTTCTTT,CASSLSPREVTEAFF
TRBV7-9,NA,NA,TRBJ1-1,TGTGCCAGCAGCCGCGACGGGAACACTGAAGCTTTCTTT,CASSRDGNTEAFF
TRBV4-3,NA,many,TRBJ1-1,TGCGCCAGCAGCCAAGATGGGGGGAACACTGAAGCTTTCTTT,CASSQDGGNTEAFF
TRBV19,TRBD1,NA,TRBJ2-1,TGTGCCAGTAGTATAGAGGGGACAGCCTCCTACAATGAGCAGTTCTTC,CASSIEGTASYNEQFF
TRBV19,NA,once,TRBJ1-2,TGTGCCACGGAAGCAGGGGTTGGCTACACCTTC,CATEAGVGYTF
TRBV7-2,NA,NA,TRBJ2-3,TGTGCCAGCAGGGCCATCACAGATACGCAGTATTTT,CASRAITDTQYF
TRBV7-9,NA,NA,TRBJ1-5,TGTGCCAGCAGCCTGGACAATCAGCCCCAGCATTTT,CASSLDNQPQHF
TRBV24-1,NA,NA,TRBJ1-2,TGTGCCACCAGTGACCTAGGGCGGACAGTATCCTTC,CATSDLGRTVSF
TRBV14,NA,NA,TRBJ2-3,TGTGCCAGCAGCCAAGATGAAGGGCATACGCAGTATTTT,CASSQDEGHTQYF
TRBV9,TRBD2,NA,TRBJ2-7,TGTGCCAGCAGCGTAGGTGGGACTACCCTCTACGAGCAGTACTTC,CASSVGGTTLYEQYF
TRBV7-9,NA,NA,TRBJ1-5,TGTGCCAGCCGGGCGGGGATCAGCAATCAGCCCCAGCATTTT,CASRAGISNQPQHF
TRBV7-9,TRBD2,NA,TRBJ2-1,TGTGCCAGCAGCGCGACGCCGGGAGGGCAGTTCTTC,CASSATPGGQFF
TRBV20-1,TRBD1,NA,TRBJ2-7,TGCAGTGCTAGAGATACAGGGGGGTACGAGCAGTACTTC,CSARDTGGYEQYF
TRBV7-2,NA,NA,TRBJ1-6,TGTGCCAGCAGCTCCCTGACGAGTCATAATTCACCCCGCCACTTT,CASSSLTSHNSPRHF
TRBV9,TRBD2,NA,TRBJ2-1,TGTGCCAGCAGCACCCGGGGGGGAGGGAATGAGCAGTTCTTC,CASSTRGGGNEQFF
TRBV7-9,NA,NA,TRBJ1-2,TGTGCCAGCAGCCCAGGGATGGTAACAGCCCTACTCACCTTC,CASSPGMVTALLTF
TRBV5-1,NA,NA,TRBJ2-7,TGCGCCAGTAATAGGTTAGTGGGAGAGTACGAGCAGTACTTC,CASNRLVGEYEQYF
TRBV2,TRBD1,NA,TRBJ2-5,TGTGCCAGCACGGGACAGGGAGACCAAGAGACCCAGTACTTC,CASTGQGDQETQYF
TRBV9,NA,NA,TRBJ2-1,TGTGCCAGCAGCTTACGACTGGGGGAGCGGAATGAGCAGTTCTTC,CASSLRLGERNEQFF
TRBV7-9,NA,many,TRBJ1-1,TGTGCCAGCAGCTTAGACAGCTCCTGGTCTGAAGCTTTCTTT,CASSLDSSWSEAFF
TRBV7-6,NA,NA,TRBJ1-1,TGTGCCAGCAGCTATAGGGGTTCTGAAGCTTTCTTT,CASSYRGSEAFF
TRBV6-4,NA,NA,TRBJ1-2,TGTGCCAACCGGACAGACTATGGCTACACCTTC,CANRTDYGYTF
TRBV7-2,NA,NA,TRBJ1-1,TGTGCCAGCAGCTTAGCAATCGCTAGGGGGTACACTGAAGCTTTCTTT,CASSLAIARGYTEAFF
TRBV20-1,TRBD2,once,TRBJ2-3,TGCAGTGGGGGGTTGGCGGGAGTGTGGGGAAATACGCAGTATTTT,CSGGLAGVWGNTQYF
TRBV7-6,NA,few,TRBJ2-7,TGTGCCAGCAGCATAGACTCCTACGAGCAGTACTTC,CASSIDSYEQYF
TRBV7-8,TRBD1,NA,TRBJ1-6,TGTGCCAGCAGCTTAAACGGACAGGGCGGTTCACCCCTCCACTTT,CASSLNGQGGSPLHF
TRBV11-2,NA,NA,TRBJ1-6,TGTGCCAGCAGCTTCAAGGGGGATTCACCCCTCCACTTT,CASSFKGDSPLHF
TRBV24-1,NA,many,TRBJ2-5,TGTGCCACCAGTGATCCGCTGAGTAGCGGCGAGACCCAGTACTTC,CATSDPLSSGETQYF
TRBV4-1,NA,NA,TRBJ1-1,TGCGCCAGCAGCCAAGCTCACAGGGACACTGAAGCTTTCTTT,CASSQAHRDTEAFF
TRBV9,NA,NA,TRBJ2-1,TGTGCCAGCAGCGTAGCGCGGGGCTCCTACAATGAGCAGTTCTTC,CASSVARGSYNEQFF
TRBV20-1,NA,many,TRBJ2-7,TGCAGTGCTAGAGATCGGGCCGGTGGCGGCCTGGAGCAGTACTTC,CSARDRAGGGLEQYF
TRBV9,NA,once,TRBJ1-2,TGTGCCAGCAGCGTAGCTACAGGGACGGGAGGCTACACCTTC,CASSVATGTGGYTF
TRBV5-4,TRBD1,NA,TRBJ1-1,TGTGCCAGCAGCCCCGGACAGGGTAATGAAGCTTTCTTT,CASSPGQGNEAFF